This T cell receptor beta chain stems from a study of blood T cell repertoires in COVID-19. Background on the study: PBMCs, B-cell-depleted T cells, or T cells provided the cDNA or gDNA that made up the material.

Germline V gene lookup returns CDR1 SGHRS and CDR2 YFSETQ. J gave up 1 base and V 5 bases, and 9 bases lay outside the gene matches. CDR3 length: 16 residues. Profiled with immunoSEQ multiplex PCR; TCRdb holds only in-frame clones, not every one. The sample yields about 300,000 clones, roughly 83% seen once. The receptor was derived from a human donor with COVID-19, enrolled during active disease. The donor label of this sample is uncertain. This sequence joins TRBV5-1 and TRBJ2-1, with 7 nucleotides matching TRBD2. Source material: peripheral blood. The CDR3 sequence is CASRAPGGESYNEQFF. Here the CDR3 DNA reads TGCGCCAGCAGGGCACCGGGGGGAGAATCCTACAATGAGCAGTTCTTC.